This T cell receptor beta chain came from a study of human T cells and chemical hapten exposure. Study information: Researchers reported sensitizing a 2 cm by 2 cm upper inner arm skin site with 2% DPC. Alopecia areata, totalis or universalis affected patients who were mostly female.

The library gave individual cDNA molecules unique molecular identifiers. TCRdb processed the RACE reads anew with MiXCR; each CDR3 protein has one entry. Of 150,000 or so distinct CDR3 sequences listed, about 15% are singletons. Germline-derived CDR1 and CDR2 are SGHVS and FQNEAQ. The CDR3 runs to 15 residues. V dropped 2 bases and J dropped 9 bases, with 14 bases sitting between them. This clonotype was seen more than once but under ten times. Sample time point: patch test 1, 2 weeks after DPC sensitization. Treatment described: therapeutic diphenylcyclopropenone sensitization with weekly scalp DPC. This sample comprised whole blood, obtained in connection with sensitization to the hapten diphenylcyclopropenone (DPC). The J gene is TRBJ1-6, the V gene TRBV7-8, with D perhaps TRBD1 (5 bases). The sequence was obtained from a woman aged 25-40 years with alopecia areata. Some clones in this sample may be carry-over from other donors' samples. CDR3 residues: CASSLKTGSLSPLHF. CDR3 sequence (DNA): TGTGCCAGCAGCTTAAAAACAGGATCCCTTTCACCCCTCCACTTT.